This T cell receptor (beta chain) was obtained from a study of T cells in Graves' hyperthyroidism and ophthalmopathy. The germline V and J ends were trimmed by 5 bases and 3 bases, with 14 bases remaining between them. This CDR3 comprises 14 residues. Germline V gene data show CDR1 as SGHAT and CDR2 as FQNNGV. Blood from later-ophthalmopathy patients was taken at first hyperthyroidism diagnosis. The investigators amplified TCR beta CDR3 regions from RNA transcripts. The HTBI primer set served for first-round RT-PCR of the TCR CDR3. Using its own MiXCR run on the multiplex PCR reads, TCRdb lists one record per CDR3 protein. The sample records hundreds of thousands of distinct CDR3 sequences, about 25% being singletons. This clonotype was picked up one time.

The sequencing sample was made of blood. The sequence was collected from a man in his forties with Graves' hyperthyroidism that later progressed to Graves' ophthalmopathy. The V gene is TRBV11-2, the J gene TRBJ2-7, with D unclear. The CDR3 protein is CASSRTRPDYEQYF. The CDR3 coding sequence is TGTGCCAGCAGCCGAACTCGACCCGACTACGAGCAGTACTTC.